One and the same sample provided the 11 T cell receptor beta chains below, sequenced in a study of tumor and adjacent non-tumor tissue in lung cancer. A modified ARM-PCR protocol with three rounds of nested PCR amplified TCRbeta. TCRdb recomputed calls from the multiplex PCR reads with MiXCR, one row per CDR3 protein. There are around 76,000 distinct CDR3 sequences in the sample; more than 65% occur only once, and around two fifths lies in the top ten. The template was RNA from unsorted bulk tissue. The normal lung tissue was taken more than 3 cm from the tumor edge. Sequencing was carried out using distant non-tumor lung tissue. The source is a man between 65 and 80 years old with non-small cell lung cancer.

In regard to this clonotype: A much larger clone sits a single nucleotide away, making a read error possible. The chain employs TRBV6-5 and TRBJ2-1; D assignment may be TRBD1 or TRBD2 (5 bases each). Germline V gene data show CDR1 as MNHEY and CDR2 as SVGAGI. V was pared by 2 bases and J by 2 bases, with 13 bases between. This CDR3 has 16 amino acids. CDR3 sequence: CASSYLSGTTYNEQFF. The CDR3 nucleotides are TGTGCCAGCAGTTACCTCTCAGGGACGACCTACAATGAGCAGTTCTTC.

J is TRBJ2-5 and V is TRBV29-1, with unresolved D. The CDR3 runs to 13 residues. Germline V gives CDR1 SQVTM, CDR2 ANQGSEA. Between the trimmed V and J ends, which lost 6 bases and 9 bases, there was a span of 20 bases. In DNA, the CDR3 is TGCAGCGTCGCCGATAGGTTCCAACAGCCCCAGTACTTC. It specifies CSVADRFQQPQYF.

Note on this clonotype: A much larger clone differs by one base, so this may be a read error. The CDR3 does not close with the conserved phenylalanine or tryptophan, likely indicating a read error. This sequence joins TRBV14 and TRBJ2-2, with TRBD2 as a possible D gene (5 bases). Trimming cost V 3 bases and J 5 bases, with 19 bases left between them. Germline loops: CDR1 SGHDN, CDR2 FVKESK. The CDR3 consists of 17 residues. Here the CDR3 reads CASSHRTRRTLTGELFY. The CDR3 DNA reads as TGTGCCAGCAGCCATCGTACTCGAAGGACTCTGACCGGGGAGCTGTTTTAT.

This clonotype came up once. One end of the junction is discordant with germline, which a read error may explain. This chain uses TRBV11-3 with TRBJ2-6; D is possibly TRBD2 (7 bases). Germline lookup yields CDR1 SGHNT and CDR2 YENEEA. CDR3 length equals 19 residues. The CDR3 DNA sequence: TGTACCAGCAGCCAAGACGTTGGGGGGGCGCAGTCTGGGGCCAACGTCCTGACTTTC. Amino acid sequence: CTSSQDVGGAQSGANVLTF.

This clonotype was observed a handful of times. In this CDR3 the conserved last residue, phenylalanine or tryptophan, is missing, so a read error is likely. Because the CDR3's place on the DNA is in doubt, the DNA is left out and the CDR3 is given as listed by TCRdb. The rearrangement links TRBV6-1 to TRBJ2-5; the D call TRBD1 from the table was never checked on the DNA. The CDR3 is made up of 15 amino acids, end residues included. Germline CDR1 reads MNHNS; CDR2 reads SASEGT. CDR3 protein: CDSSESAAGRETQYS.

Regarding this clonotype: A read error may be the cause here, since a much bigger clone is one base away. The V call is TRBV5-4, the J call TRBJ2-2; the D is unclear. This CDR3 has 12 residues. The germline V gene encodes CDR1 SGHNT and CDR2 YYREEE (reference sequence). The DNA for the CDR3 is TGTGCCAGCAGCCCGAACACCGTGGAGCTGTTTTTT. It is translated as CASSPNTVELFF. Full variable domain (outside the CDR3, taken from reference TRBV5-4 and TRBJ2-2): ETGVTQSPTHLIKTRGQQVTLRCSSQSGHNTVSWYQQALGQGPQFIFQYYREEENGRGNFPPRFSGLQFPNYSSELNVNALELDDSALYLCASSPNTVELFFGEGSRLTVL.

Concerning this clonotype: One end of the junction varies from germline; a read error may be responsible. The chain joins TRBV6-5 to TRBJ2-6, with 10 bases fitting TRBD1. Germline CDR1 MNHEY, CDR2 SVGAGI. This CDR3 has 17 residues. The CDR3 loop is CASGSGTGASGANVLTF. The CDR3 DNA is TGTGCCAGCGGTTCAGGGACAGGGGCCTCTGGGGCCAACGTCCTCACTTTC.

Concerning this clonotype: At one end the junction does not follow the germline gene, possibly because of a read error. The genes are TRBV6-5 and TRBJ1-5; tentatively, D is TRBD1 (5 bases). Germline-derived CDR1 and CDR2 are MNHEY and SVGAGI. The CDR3 is made up of 14 amino acids. This CDR3 is CTSSDRFSNQPQHF. CDR3 nucleotides: TGTACCAGCAGTGACAGATTTAGTAATCAGCCCCAGCATTTT.

A few counts support this clonotype. The chain recombines TRBV19 with TRBJ2-2; D not certain. From germline, CDR1 is LNHDA and CDR2 SQIVND (reference sequence). This CDR3 comprises 15 residues. V lost 6 bases, J lost 0 bases, and 11 bases lay in between. The CDR3 loop reads CASRGGSSNTGELFF. The CDR3 DNA is TGTGCCAGTAGAGGTGGGTCGTCGAACACCGGGGAGCTGTTTTTT.

This clonotype was seen just once. V usage is TRBV4-2 and J usage is TRBJ2-1; 7 positions agree with TRBD2. The V segment lost 4 bases and the J segment 8 bases; nucleotides outside the gene matches: 14. The germline CDR1 and CDR2 sequences are LGHNA and YNFKEQ. This CDR3 has 16 amino acids. The CDR3 here is CASSPCGEGHSHEQFF. The CDR3 region has the DNA TGTGCCAGCAGCCCCTGCGGGGAGGGCCATTCCCATGAGCAGTTCTTC.

As regards this clonotype: A clone one base away is much larger, so this may be a read error. This chain connects TRBV11-2 to TRBJ2-7, with 10 bases identical to TRBD1. The germline V gene has CDR1 SGHAT and CDR2 FQNNGV. There are 15 residues in the CDR3. Trimming at V came to 2 bases and at J to 3 bases, leaving 4 bases not matched to a gene. The CDR3 coding sequence is TGTGCCAGCAGCTTATTGGACAGGGGGTTCTACGAGCAGTACTTC. Amino acid sequence: CASSLLDRGFYEQYF. Using reference TRBV11-2 and TRBJ2-7 for the parts outside the CDR3, the full variable domain is EAGVAQSPRYKIIEKRQSVAFWCNPISGHATLYWYQQILGQGPKLLIQFQNNGVVDDSQLPKDRFSAERLKGVDSTLKIQPAKLEDSAVYLCASSLLDRGFYEQYFGPGTRLTVT.